Below are 17 T cell receptor beta chains sequenced from a single sample in a study of cytomegalovirus exposure and HLA in healthy donors. The table came from immunoSEQ multiplex PCR; TCRdb's copy has only in-frame clones and leaves some out. The sample carries around 54,000 clones, 89% recorded once. The material sequenced was PBMCs. These receptors were obtained from a woman under 30 in good health and CMV-seropositive.

V and J are TRBV5-1 and TRBJ1-1, with D tentatively TRBD1 (6 bases). The CDR3 totals 15 residues. Germline CDR1 and CDR2: SGHRS and YFSETQ. V was clipped by 4 bases and J by 3 bases, with 16 bases between them. CDR3 nucleotide sequence: TGCGCCAGCAGCAGGAAGGGGGTTGCAGACACTGAAGCTTTCTTT. This gives the protein CASSRKGVADTEAFF.

The CDR3 DNA sequence: TGCAGTGTTAAAGGGCCCCGGGAGGATTTCTTT. Translating it yields CSVKGPREDFF. The chain employs TRBV20-1 and TRBJ1-1; D is undetermined. Looked up from germline, CDR1 is DFQATT and CDR2 is SNEGSKA (reference sequence). V lost 7 bases, J lost 13 bases, and 19 bases lay in between. The CDR3 totals 11 residues.

The V gene is TRBV11-2, the J gene TRBJ2-3; 9 bases are a match to TRBD1. J gave up 0 bases and V 5 bases, and 3 bases lay outside the gene matches. The germline CDR1 and CDR2 sequences are SGHAT and FQNNGV. The CDR3 totals 15 residues. This CDR3 is CASSRDRASTDTQYF. The DNA of the CDR3 is TGTGCCAGCAGCAGGGACAGGGCTAGCACAGATACGCAGTATTTT.

This clone has just a few counts. This chain uses TRBV9 with TRBJ1-6, with D possibly being TRBD1 (6 bases). Germline V gene data show CDR1 as SGDLS and CDR2 as YYNGEE. The length of the CDR3 is 15 residues. Trimming cost V 3 bases and J 5 bases, with 12 bases left between them. CDR3 in amino acids: CASSATQGNNSPLHF. CDR3 nucleotide sequence: TGTGCCAGCAGCGCGACGCAGGGGAATAATTCACCCCTCCACTTT. Supplemented by reference TRBV9 and TRBJ1-6, the full variable domain reads DSGVTQTPKHLITATGQRVTLRCSPRSGDLSVYWYQQSLDQGLQFLIQYYNGEERAKGNILERFSAQQFPDLHSELNLSSLELGDSALYFCASSATQGNNSPLHFGNGTRLTVT.

CDR3: CASSPRTGRRGNTIYF. Here the CDR3 DNA reads TGTGCCAGCAGCCCTCGGACAGGTCGTCGTGGAAACACCATATATTTT. The rearrangement joins TRBV11-1 to TRBJ1-3, with 7 positions matching TRBD1. The germline V gene encodes CDR1 SGHAT and CDR2 FQDESV (reference sequence). This CDR3 is 16 amino acids long. Trimming cost V 5 bases and J 3 bases; bases outside gene matches: 10.

This chain connects TRBV11-3 to TRBJ2-1; D not certain. Trimming stripped 3 bases from V and 6 bases from J, with 9 bases between. In germline, CDR1 is SGHNT, CDR2 YENEEA. The CDR3 covers 13 residues. The CDR3 here is CASSFGPGNEQFF. In DNA, the CDR3 is TGTGCCAGCAGCTTTGGCCCGGGCAATGAGCAGTTCTTC.

This chain uses TRBV7-8 with TRBJ1-1; 10 nucleotides match TRBD1. J was trimmed by 2 bases and V by 5 bases; bases with no gene match: 20. Per germline, CDR1 SGHVS and CDR2 FQNEAQ. This CDR3 has 20 amino acids. The CDR3 DNA reads as TGTGCCAGCAGCCGCCCCCTAGGAGCCGGGACAGGGGCTCTTAACACTGAAGCTTTCTTT. Residues: CASSRPLGAGTGALNTEAFF. Full variable domain (missing parts from reference TRBV7-8 and TRBJ1-1): GAGVSQSPRYKVAKRGQDVALRCDPISGHVSLFWYQQALGQGPEFLTYFQNEAQLDKSGLPSDRFFAERPEGSVSTLKIQRTQQEDSAVYLCASSRPLGAGTGALNTEAFFGQGTRLTVV.

This clone was recorded only once. The chain couples TRBV7-8 to TRBJ2-3, with 14 bases lining up with TRBD2. The CDR3 is 16 residues long. V trimming: 3 bases; J trimming: 5 bases; junction bases outside the gene matches: 4. In germline, CDR1 is SGHVS, CDR2 FQNEAQ. This CDR3 reads CASSLTSGGARDTQYF. The CDR3 DNA reads as TGTGCCAGCAGCTTGACTAGCGGGGGGGCTCGAGATACGCAGTATTTT.

The V call is TRBV7-9, the J call TRBJ2-3, with D uncertain. CDR1 and CDR2 (germline): SEHNR, FQNEAQ (reference sequence). The V gene lost 3 bases and the J gene lost 4 bases, with 20 bases spanning the gap. This CDR3 spans 17 amino acids. As DNA, the CDR3 is TGTGCCAGCAGCTTTTTTTCGTCTTCCAGGCGTGCAGATACGCAGTATTTT. It codes for CASSFFSSSRRADTQYF.

The chain is built from TRBV5-6 and TRBJ2-5; 13 nucleotides match TRBD2. Germline CDR1 SGHDT, CDR2 YYEEEE. This CDR3 has 17 residues. The trim removed 0 bases at V and 5 bases at J, leaving 7 bases unmatched. CDR3 in amino acids: CASSLVGLAGIRETQYF. The CDR3 DNA follows: TGTGCCAGCAGCTTGGTGGGACTAGCGGGAATTAGGGAGACCCAGTACTTC. The full variable domain, completed using reference TRBV5-6 and TRBJ2-5, is DAGVTQSPTHLIKTRGQQVTLRCSPKSGHDTVSWYQQALGQGPQFIFQYYEEEERQRGNFPDRFSGHQFPNYSSELNVNALLLGDSALYLCASSLVGLAGIRETQYFGPGTRLLVL.

The chain employs TRBV9 and TRBJ1-2; the match to TRBD1 covers 9 bases. The J segment lost 3 bases and the V segment lost 0 bases, leaving 3 bases of the junction unmatched. This CDR3 has 15 amino acids. Germline V gene lookup returns CDR1 SGDLS and CDR2 YYNGEE. The chain's CDR3 is CASSVDTGGDYGYTF. As DNA, the CDR3 is TGTGCCAGCAGCGTAGACACAGGGGGCGACTATGGCTACACCTTC. Full variable domain (rest looked up from reference TRBV9 and TRBJ1-2): DSGVTQTPKHLITATGQRVTLRCSPRSGDLSVYWYQQSLDQGLQFLIQYYNGEERAKGNILERFSAQQFPDLHSELNLSSLELGDSALYFCASSVDTGGDYGYTFGSGTRLTVV.

This chain joins TRBV13 and TRBJ2-5; D gene ambiguous. The CDR3 extends over 15 amino acids. The germline gives CDR1 PRHDT, CDR2 FYEKMQ (reference sequence). The V end was cut by 4 bases, the J end by 4 bases, with 16 bases between. CDR3 amino acids: CASSSLSSVLETQYF. In nucleotides, the CDR3 is TGTGCCAGCAGCTCTCTGAGCTCTGTGTTAGAGACCCAGTACTTC.

The V gene is TRBV27, the J gene TRBJ2-7; 8 nucleotides line up with TRBD1. The germline CDR1 and CDR2 sequences are MNHEY and SMNVEV (reference sequence). J lost 6 bases, V lost 3 bases, and 13 bases had no gene match. CDR3 length: 16 amino acids. CDR3 protein: CASSFIGQGLQGEQYF. Here the CDR3 DNA reads TGTGCCAGCAGTTTTATTGGACAGGGCTTACAGGGCGAGCAGTACTTC.

The chain joins TRBV11-2 to TRBJ2-7; the D is unclear. Trimming cost V 5 bases and J 4 bases, with 9 bases left between them. This CDR3 comprises 12 residues. Germline assignment: CDR1 SGHAT and CDR2 FQNNGV. In DNA form, the CDR3 reads TGTGCCAGCAGCCCCACAAGTTACGAGCAGTACTTC. The encoded protein is CASSPTSYEQYF.

The V call is TRBV7-6, the J call TRBJ2-1; 9 bases align to TRBD2. V lost 1 base, J lost 6 bases, and 4 bases stayed unmatched. This CDR3 region has 15 residues. Germline loops: CDR1 SGHVS, CDR2 FNYEAQ. The CDR3 spells CASSLVSGGFNEQFF. The CDR3 DNA is TGTGCCAGCAGCTTAGTTAGCGGGGGATTCAATGAGCAGTTCTTC.

The V call is TRBV14, the J call TRBJ2-1, with 7 bases fitting TRBD1. CDR1 is SGHDN, CDR2 FVKESK, per germline. V dropped 1 base and J dropped 5; count of bases not matched to a gene: 5. The CDR3 contains 15 residues. The CDR3 spells CASSQGTGNNNEQFF. As DNA, the CDR3 is TGTGCCAGCAGCCAAGGGACAGGCAATAACAATGAGCAGTTCTTC.

The V and J genes are TRBV19 and TRBJ1-5; 8 bases are shared with TRBD1. From germline, CDR1 is LNHDA and CDR2 SQIVND (reference sequence). This CDR3 spans 15 amino acids. The trim removed 6 bases at V and 4 bases at J, leaving 8 bases unmatched. The CDR3 region is CASRWTGLGNQPQHF. The CDR3 DNA is TGTGCCAGTAGATGGACAGGGCTGGGGAATCAGCCCCAGCATTTT.